Presented here are 28 T cell receptor beta chains from one specimen sequenced in a study of shared clonotypes between healthy human individuals. Profiled with immunoSEQ multiplex PCR; TCRdb holds only in-frame clones, not every one. This table holds roughly 1,500,000 clones, around 98% found once. Sample: naive CD4+ T cells sorted from blood. The subset: CD45RA+ positively selected. These receptors all stem from a man younger than 45 in good health.

The V and J genes are TRBV5-1 and TRBJ2-3; tentative D call: TRBD2 (6 bases). The CDR3 is 16 amino acids. Trimming pared 4 bases from V and 6 bases from J, leaving 21 bases between. CDR1 is SGHRS, CDR2 YFSETQ, per germline. The CDR3 DNA reads TGCGCCAGCAGCCCCTTTGTGGCGGGACTGGAGGATACGCAGTATTTT. It encodes CASSPFVAGLEDTQYF. Complete variable domain (other parts from reference TRBV5-1 and TRBJ2-3): KAGVTQTPRYLIKTRGQQVTLSCSPISGHRSVSWYQQTPGQGLQFLFEYFSETQRNKGNFPGRFSGRQFSNSRSEMNVSTLELGDSALYLCASSPFVAGLEDTQYFGPGTRLTVL.

Worth noting for this clone: The same CDR3 is also encoded by other DNA sequences in this sample. CDR3 protein: CSVLAGGYEQYF. The CDR3 bases are TGCAGCGTATTAGCGGGAGGTTACGAGCAGTACTTC. V usage is TRBV29-1 and J usage is TRBJ2-7; 10 nucleotides agree with TRBD2. Germline V gene sequence: CDR1 SQVTM, CDR2 ANQGSEA. The CDR3 loop spans 12 amino acids. The J segment lost 4 bases and the V segment lost 6 bases, leaving 3 bases of the junction unmatched.

A word on this clone: Within the sample, other DNA sequences also encode this same CDR3. The chain has TRBV2 and TRBJ1-1, with unresolved D. V was shortened by 3 bases and J by 2 bases, with 7 bases between the two germline ends. The V gene's germline CDR1 is SNHLY and CDR2 FYNNEI. The CDR3 sequence is 13 residues long. In nucleotides, the CDR3 is TGTGCCAGCAGTGATAGGGTAAACACTGAAGCTTTCTTT. Its protein is CASSDRVNTEAFF.

The chain recombines TRBV7-9 with TRBJ2-5; tentatively, D is TRBD1 or TRBD2 (5 bases each). CDR1 is SEHNR, CDR2 FQNEAQ, per germline (reference sequence). The V end lost 5 bases, the J end lost 7 bases, and 5 bases lay between the germline ends. The CDR3 length is 10 residues. Here the CDR3 DNA reads TGTGCCAGCAGCGGGACGACCCAGTACTTC. Translated, it gives CASSGTTQYF.

The chain combines TRBV28 with TRBJ1-3; TRBD1 aligns across 7 bases. J gave up 4 bases and V 4 bases, and 7 bases lay outside the gene matches. CDR1 and CDR2 (germline): MDHEN, SYDVKM. CDR3 length: 15 residues. The CDR3 loop reads CASSSGGALGNTIYF. CDR3 coding DNA: TGTGCCAGCAGTTCAGGGGGGGCGCTAGGAAACACCATATATTTT.

The chain carries TRBV19 and TRBJ1-2; 9 nucleotides agree with TRBD1. The CDR3 has 15 amino acids. V trimming: 4 bases; J trimming: 7 bases; junction bases outside the gene matches: 10. Germline CDR1 is LNHDA and CDR2 is SQIVND (reference sequence). DNA for the CDR3: TGTGCCAGTAGTACAGCGGGGACAGGGCTTGGTGGCTACACCTTC. It is translated as CASSTAGTGLGGYTF.

This sequence joins TRBV10-3 and TRBJ2-3; 8 positions match TRBD2. Germline V lookup: CDR1 ENHRY, CDR2 SYGVKD. With V trimmed by 10 bases and J by 7 bases, 13 bases remained unmatched. The CDR3 contains 14 residues. CDR3 nucleotides: TGTGCCACGCAATTAAGCGGGAGCTTAAATACGCAGTATTTT. Translation: CATQLSGSLNTQYF.

V usage is TRBV28 and J usage is TRBJ2-7; 8 nucleotides align to TRBD1. This CDR3 is 13 amino acids long. Germline CDR1 reads MDHEN; CDR2 reads SYDVKM. V was clipped by 3 bases and J by 9 bases; unmatched bases: 7. The CDR3 protein is CASSFVDREGQYF. In DNA form, the CDR3 reads TGTGCCAGCAGTTTTGTGGACAGGGAAGGGCAGTACTTC. Complete variable domain (other parts from reference TRBV28 and TRBJ2-7): DVKVTQSSRYLVKRTGEKVFLECVQDMDHENMFWYRQDPGLGLRLIYFSYDVKMKEKGDIPEGYSVSREKKERFSLILESASTNQTSMYLCASSFVDREGQYFGPGTRLTVT.

The V and J genes are TRBV7-2 and TRBJ2-3; 7 bases are a match to TRBD1. The V segment lost 1 base and the J segment 1 base; nucleotides outside the gene matches: 5. The CDR3 totals 16 residues. Germline V gene data show CDR1 as SGHTA and CDR2 as FQGNSA. CDR3 nucleotides: TGTGCCAGCAGCTTAGGGACCGGGACAGGCACAGATACGCAGTATTTT. This translates into CASSLGTGTGTDTQYF.

This chain connects TRBV28 to TRBJ1-5, with D possibly matching TRBD1 (5 bases). The CDR3 covers 14 residues. V was clipped by 7 bases and J by 4 bases, with 14 bases between them. CDR1 is MDHEN and CDR2 is SYDVKM in the germline V gene. Written as DNA, the CDR3 is TGTGCCAGCACCCCTGGGGCATTTAATCAGCCCCAGCATTTT. It specifies CASTPGAFNQPQHF.

This rearrangement joins TRBV6-5 to TRBJ2-2; TRBD1 is a possible D gene (6 bases). CDR1 is MNHEY and CDR2 is SVGAGI in the germline V gene. The length of the CDR3 is 16 residues. The V end was cut by 0 bases, the J end by 6 bases, with 14 bases between. CDR3 coding DNA: TGTGCCAGCAGTTACTCGATGAACAGGGCCGCCGGGGAGCTGTTTTTT. As protein: CASSYSMNRAAGELFF.

Notes on this clone: The sample carries other DNA sequences with the same CDR3. The chain carries TRBV7-8 and TRBJ1-1, with D perhaps matching TRBD1 (5 bases). The V end lost 5 bases, the J end lost 2 bases, and 9 bases lay between the germline ends. In germline, CDR1 is SGHVS, CDR2 FQNEAQ. CDR3 length: 13 residues. The CDR3 is CASSLGQNTEAFF. CDR3 bases: TGTGCCAGCAGCCTTGGACAAAACACTGAAGCTTTCTTT.

The chain links TRBV18 to TRBJ2-3; 9 positions match TRBD2. CDR3 size: 16 residues. V lost 3 bases to trimming and J lost 2 bases; unmatched junction nucleotides: 6. The germline CDR1 and CDR2 sequences are KGHSH and LQKENI. The CDR3 DNA is TGTGCCAGCTCACCGATTGCTAGCGGGGACACAGATACGCAGTATTTT. Its translation is CASSPIASGDTDTQYF.

The chain employs TRBV6-6 and TRBJ2-2, with 10 nucleotides matching TRBD2. Trimming removed 11 bases from V and 6 bases from J; junction bases left unmatched: 6. Germline assignment: CDR1 MNHNY and CDR2 SVGAGI (reference sequence). The CDR3 runs 13 residues. The CDR3 nucleotides read TGTGCCTGTACGGGGACTAGCGCCGGGGAGCTGTTTTTT. Its translation is CACTGTSAGELFF.

The V call is TRBV5-1, the J call TRBJ2-7, with 8 bases fitting TRBD2. V gave up 0 bases and J gave up 5 bases; unmatched junction bases: 7. Germline-derived CDR1 and CDR2 are SGHRS and YFSETQ. The CDR3 runs to 15 residues. The CDR3 is CASSLAGGRRDEQYF. DNA of the CDR3: TGCGCCAGCAGCTTGGCGGGAGGGCGGAGGGACGAGCAGTACTTC.

The rearrangement joins TRBV20-1 to TRBJ1-2, with unresolved D. With 0 bases removed from V and 7 bases from J, the gap between germline ends came to 3 bases. Germline V lookup: CDR1 DFQATT, CDR2 SNEGSKA (reference sequence). The CDR3 runs to 10 residues. CDR3 nucleotide sequence: TGCAGTGCTAGAGATTCTGGCTACACCTTC. As protein: CSARDSGYTF.

The rearrangement links TRBV14 to TRBJ1-2; 8 bases match TRBD1. The CDR3 covers 20 residues. Trimming removed 2 bases from V and 0 bases from J; junction bases left unmatched: 17. Germline assignment: CDR1 SGHDN and CDR2 FVKESK. The CDR3 nucleotides read TGTGCCAGCAGCCAACCCCGAGTGGGACAGGAGCCTGGGTCTAACTATGGCTACACCTTC. This gives the protein CASSQPRVGQEPGSNYGYTF.

V usage is TRBV18 and J usage is TRBJ2-1; TRBD1 agrees at 11 bases. The CDR3 sequence is 15 residues long. In germline, CDR1 is KGHSH, CDR2 LQKENI. V lost 4 bases and J lost 7; bases outside the gene matches: 6. The CDR3 bases are TGTGCCAGCTCACGACCGGGACAGGGGGGAAATGAGCAGTTCTTC. As protein: CASSRPGQGGNEQFF.

The chain recombines TRBV28 with TRBJ2-2; D unclear. Trimming removed 7 bases from V and 5 bases from J, with 17 bases in between. Looked up from germline, CDR1 is MDHEN and CDR2 is SYDVKM. The CDR3 length is 15 residues. CDR3 nucleotide sequence: TGTGCCAGCACCCTGGGTAGAAGAGATACCGGGGAGCTGTTTTTT. Protein: CASTLGRRDTGELFF.

This clone showed up just once. V gene TRBV30 combines with J gene TRBJ2-3, with 10 nucleotides matching TRBD2. Germline CDR1 GTSNPN, CDR2 SVGIG (reference sequence). There are 17 residues in the CDR3. Trimming removed 0 bases from V and 4 bases from J; junction bases left unmatched: 10. CDR3 bases: TGTGCCTGGAGTGTCCGTAGGACTAGCGGTCTGTCAGATACGCAGTATTTT. As protein: CAWSVRRTSGLSDTQYF. Combining the CDR3 with reference TRBV30 and TRBJ2-3 gives the whole variable domain SQTIHQWPATLVQPVGSPLSLECTVEGTSNPNLYWYRQAAGRGLQLLFYSVGIGQISSEVPQNLSASRPQDRQFILSSKKLLLSDSGFYLCAWSVRRTSGLSDTQYFGPGTRLTVL.

CDR3 region: CASGRGSFGEQYF. The CDR3 coding sequence is TGTGCCAGTGGCAGGGGGTCCTTCGGGGAGCAGTACTTC. The V and J genes are TRBV19 and TRBJ2-7, with TRBD1 matching 7 bases. Germline V gene sequence: CDR1 LNHDA, CDR2 SQIVND (reference sequence). The CDR3 loop spans 13 amino acids. Trimming removed 8 bases from V and 7 bases from J; junction bases left unmatched: 11.

The V call is TRBV5-1, the J call TRBJ2-5; the D is unclear. V lost 0 bases, J lost 4 bases, and 13 bases lay in between. This CDR3 is 15 amino acids long. The germline CDR1 and CDR2 sequences are SGHRS and YFSETQ. In DNA, the CDR3 is TGCGCCAGCAGCTTGGATCCAGCCGTTCGAGAGACCCAGTACTTC. Translated: CASSLDPAVRETQYF.

J is TRBJ2-7 and V is TRBV10-2, with TRBD1 matching over 8 bases. V shed 4 bases and J 2 bases; nucleotides not matched to a gene: 7. CDR3 size: 15 residues. Germline CDR1 and CDR2: WSHSY and SAAADI. The CDR3 sequence is CASSGDRGLPYEQYF. DNA of the CDR3: TGCGCCAGCAGTGGTGACAGGGGACTTCCCTACGAGCAGTACTTC.

J is TRBJ2-3 and V is TRBV5-4; 7 bases match TRBD1. Germline V gene sequence: CDR1 SGHNT, CDR2 YYREEE (reference sequence). The CDR3 sequence is 13 residues long. V dropped 4 bases and J dropped 4; count of bases not matched to a gene: 3. CDR3 residues: CASSLGQPDTQYF. The CDR3 DNA reads TGTGCCAGCAGCCTGGGACAGCCAGATACGCAGTATTTT.

The V call is TRBV5-4, the J call TRBJ2-7; 10 positions agree with TRBD1. This CDR3 region has 15 residues. After removal of 3 bases from V and 4 bases from J, the junction contained 7 bases not matched to a gene. Germline loops: CDR1 SGHNT, CDR2 YYREEE (reference sequence). The CDR3 DNA follows: TGTGCCAGCAGCTCCCGGGACAGGGGCGTATACGAGCAGTACTTC. Its protein is CASSSRDRGVYEQYF.

V is TRBV10-3 and J is TRBJ1-4; unclear D gene. This CDR3 contains 13 residues. CDR1 is ENHRY and CDR2 is SYGVKD in the germline V gene. Trimming took 8 bases from V and 8 from J, leaving 15 bases between them. CDR3 DNA: TGTGCCATCGGAAACGGCCCCTCAGAAAAACTGTTTTTT. It specifies CAIGNGPSEKLFF.

J is TRBJ2-2 and V is TRBV27; 9 bases are a match to TRBD1. The CDR3 sequence is 18 residues long. Per the germline V gene, CDR1 is MNHEY and CDR2 is SMNVEV (reference sequence). V lost 1 base and J lost 1; bases outside the gene matches: 7. The CDR3: CASSLLERDRVNTGELFF. DNA of the CDR3: TGTGCCAGCAGTTTATTGGAACGGGACAGGGTGAACACCGGGGAGCTGTTTTTT.

The rearrangement uses TRBV5-1 and TRBJ2-1; possibly TRBD1 or TRBD2 for D (5 bases each). Per germline, CDR1 SGHRS and CDR2 YFSETQ. The germline V and J ends were trimmed by 8 bases and 3 bases, with 15 bases remaining between them. The CDR3 runs 14 residues. CDR3 sequence: CASNRDGNYNEQFF. For the CDR3, the DNA is TGCGCCAGTAACCGGGACGGAAACTACAATGAGCAGTTCTTC.